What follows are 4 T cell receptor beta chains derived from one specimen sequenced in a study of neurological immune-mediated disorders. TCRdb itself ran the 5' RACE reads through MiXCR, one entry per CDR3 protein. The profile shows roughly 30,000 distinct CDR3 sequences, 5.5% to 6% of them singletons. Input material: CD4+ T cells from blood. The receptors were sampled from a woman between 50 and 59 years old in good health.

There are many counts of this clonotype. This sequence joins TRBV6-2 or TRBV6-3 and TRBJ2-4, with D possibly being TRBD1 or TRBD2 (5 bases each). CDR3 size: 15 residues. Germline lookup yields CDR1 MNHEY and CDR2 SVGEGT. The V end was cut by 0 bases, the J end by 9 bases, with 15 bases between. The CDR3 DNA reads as TGTGCCAGCAGTTACTCTGAGACACGGGGCGGCATTCAGTACTTC. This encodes CASSYSETRGGIQYF.

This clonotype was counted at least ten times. The CDR3 region is CASSSTGSNQPQHF. DNA of the CDR3: TGTGCCAGCAGCTCGACAGGTAGCAATCAGCCCCAGCATTTT. The rearrangement links TRBV7-8 to TRBJ1-5, with D perhaps matching TRBD1 (6 bases). V dropped 4 bases and J dropped 0 bases, with 7 bases sitting between them. CDR1 and CDR2 (germline): SGHVS, FQNEAQ. This CDR3 has 14 amino acids.

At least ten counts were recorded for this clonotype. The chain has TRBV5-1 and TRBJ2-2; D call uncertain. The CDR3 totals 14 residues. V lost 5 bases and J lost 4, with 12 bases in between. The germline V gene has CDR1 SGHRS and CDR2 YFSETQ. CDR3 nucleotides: TGCGCCAGCAGTTCGGCCCCGGGCACCGGGGAGCTGTTTTTT. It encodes CASSSAPGTGELFF.

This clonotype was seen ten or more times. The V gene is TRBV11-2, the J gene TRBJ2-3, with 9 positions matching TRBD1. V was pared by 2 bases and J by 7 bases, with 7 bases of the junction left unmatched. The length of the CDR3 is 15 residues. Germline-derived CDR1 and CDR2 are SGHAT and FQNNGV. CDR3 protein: CASSLSGTGTHTQYF. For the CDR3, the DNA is TGTGCCAGCAGCTTATCAGGGACAGGGACACATACGCAGTATTTT.